Listed below are T cell receptor beta chains from one sample, sequenced in a study of blood T cell repertoires in COVID-19. TCRdb's copy holds only in-frame clones and misses some; the assay was immunoSEQ multiplex PCR. The profile shows approximately 140,000 clones, 75% to 85% of them singletons. Sequencing used peripheral blood. The receptors were gathered from a man in his 60s with active or convalescent COVID-19. Each CDR3 is given with its conserved first and last residue. D genes are given only for firm matches. Clone size is stated in some rows and not others, as once, few, many or a class when expanded.

TRBJ2-5	.	TRBV7-3	13	TRBD2	CASSVGGSETQYF	TGTGCCAGCAGCGTGGGGGGGAGTGAGACCCAGTACTTC
TRBJ2-2	.	TRBV29-1	14	TRBD2	CSVEETSLTGELFF	TGCAGCGTTGAGGAGACTAGCCTGACCGGGGAGCTGTTTTTT
TRBJ2-7	.	TRBV2	14	TRBD2	CASSERGSSYEQYF	TGTGCCAGCAGTGAGCGGGGGTCCTCCTACGAGCAGTACTTC
TRBJ1-1	once	TRBV18	15	.	CASSPGREPSTEAFF	TGTGCCAGCTCACCTGGACGGGAGCCTTCCACTGAAGCTTTCTTT
TRBJ1-2	.	TRBV6-6	16	.	CASSYSSRTSNYGYTF	TGTGCCAGCAGTTACTCGTCCAGGACTTCTAACTATGGCTACACCTTC
TRBJ2-3	.	TRBV24-1	14	.	CATSDFSSADTQYF	TGTGCCACCAGTGATTTTAGCAGCGCCGATACGCAGTATTTT
TRBJ2-1	.	TRBV6-4	15	.	CASSSYAASYNEQFF	TGTGCCAGCAGCTCCTATGCGGCCTCCTACAATGAGCAGTTCTTC
TRBJ1-1	few	TRBV7-9	18	.	CASILKPGRIAVDTEAFF	TGTGCCAGCATCCTCAAACCGGGACGGATAGCGGTGGACACTGAAGCTTTCTTT
TRBJ2-7	.	TRBV5-1	15	TRBD1	CASSWGGTGKNEQYF	TGCGCCAGCAGCTGGGGCGGGACAGGGAAAAACGAGCAGTACTTC
TRBJ1-5	.	TRBV7-2	15	.	CASSRDGGGNQPQHF	TGTGCCAGCAGCCGGGACGGGGGTGGCAATCAGCCCCAGCATTTT
TRBJ1-2	.	TRBV28	14	.	CASSLPGQRYGYTF	TGTGCCAGCAGTCTCCCCGGACAGCGCTATGGCTACACCTTC
TRBJ2-3	once	TRBV19	16	.	CASSSRRTSSPDTQYF	TGTGCCAGTAGCTCTCGCAGGACATCATCGCCAGATACGCAGTATTTT
TRBJ2-7	.	TRBV20-1	17	TRBD1	CSASTGTAWASPYEQYF	TGCAGTGCTAGTACCGGGACAGCTTGGGCGAGCCCCTACGAGCAGTACTTC
TRBJ2-7	.	TRBV18	14	.	CASSSLRGANEQYF	TGTGCCAGCTCGTCTCTCCGGGGGGCCAACGAGCAGTACTTC
TRBJ2-1	few	TRBV6-4	14	TRBD1	CASSRDSFYNEQFF	TGTGCCAGCAGCCGGGACAGTTTTTACAATGAGCAGTTCTTC